The 4 T cell receptor beta chains listed next were all sequenced from one sample in a study of blood T cell repertoires in COVID-19. Clones were sequenced by immunoSEQ multiplex PCR, and TCRdb holds only the in-frame ones, with some missing. Of nearly 200,000 clones in the sample, about 86% were seen once. Sequenced material: PBMCs or T cells enriched from blood (not recorded which). The source of these receptors is a middle-aged man who had recovered from COVID-19.

The chain employs TRBV2 and TRBJ1-5; 7 bases are shared with TRBD1. Germline V gene lookup returns CDR1 SNHLY and CDR2 FYNNEI. CDR3 length: 16 amino acids. Trimming removed 6 bases from V and 1 base from J; junction bases left unmatched: 9. CDR3 amino acids: CASSDTGVASNQPQHF. DNA for the CDR3: TGTGCCAGCAGCGATACAGGGGTAGCAAGCAATCAGCCCCAGCATTTT.

V gene TRBV7-9 combines with J gene TRBJ1-6; D unresolved. Germline V gene data show CDR1 as SEHNR and CDR2 as FQNEAQ (reference sequence). The germline V and J ends were trimmed by 3 bases and 9 bases, with 12 bases remaining between them. This CDR3 is 14 amino acids long. The CDR3 coding sequence is TGTGCCAGCAGCTTTTTCTCTGGCACTTCACCCCTCCACTTT. This codes for CASSFFSGTSPLHF. The variable domain in full, with the rest retrieved from reference TRBV7-9 and TRBJ1-6, is DTGVSQNPRHKITKRGQNVTFRCDPISEHNRLYWYRQTLGQGPEFLTYFQNEAQLEKSRLLSDRFSAERPKGSFSTLEIQRTEQGDSAMYLCASSFFSGTSPLHFGNGTRLTVT.

This clone appeared a single time. The genes are TRBV5-1 and TRBJ1-1, with D unclear. This CDR3 has 14 residues. V gave up 9 bases and J gave up 3 bases, with 18 bases separating them. Per germline, CDR1 SGHRS and CDR2 YFSETQ. CDR3 protein: CATKPAIDHTEAFF. CDR3 bases: TGCGCCACCAAGCCAGCGATCGACCACACTGAAGCTTTCTTT.

This clone was recorded a few times. The chain combines TRBV5-4 with TRBJ1-2; the D gene is possibly TRBD1 (6 bases). Germline V gene data show CDR1 as SGHNT and CDR2 as YYREEE (reference sequence). Between the trimmed V and J ends, which lost 5 bases and 5 bases, there was a span of 22 bases. The CDR3 length is 16 residues. The CDR3 region has the DNA TGTGCCAGCAGACAGTGGGGCAGGGGACGAGAGTATGGCTACACCTTC. As protein: CASRQWGRGREYGYTF.